This section outlines one T cell receptor beta chain sequence together with its context. Clones were read by immunoSEQ multiplex PCR, and TCRdb kept only the in-frame ones, dropping some. The data contain more than 2,000,000 clones, around nine tenths of them singletons. This record comes from a study of shared clonotypes between healthy human individuals. This receptor was obtained from a man between 18 and 35 years old in good health. The source material was naive CD4+ T cells sorted from blood. Subset given: CD45RA+ positively selected.

The CDR3 loop is CASSPGLTKSETQYF. The CDR3 DNA reads TGTGCCAGCTCACCGGGCCTCACAAAGTCGGAGACCCAGTACTTC. J is TRBJ2-5 and V is TRBV18; D gene unclear. The germline V gene has CDR1 KGHSH and CDR2 LQKENI. This CDR3 has 15 residues. Trimming pared 3 bases from V and 5 bases from J, leaving 16 bases between.